The T cell receptor (beta chain) under discussion was sequenced for a study of regulatory T cells in long-lasting Graves disease listed by TCRdb under 2021. Background for the entire study: Antithyroid drugs had been taken for less than 3 months by newly diagnosed Graves' disease patients. Patients with persistent Graves' disease were compared with patients with newly diagnosed Graves' disease using TCR sequencing and RNA sequencing of peripheral blood. TCR sequencing covered 13 persistent and some 20 newly diagnosed Graves' disease patients, around 33 samples in total. The study took place in China and was registered as a clinical trial.

What the research found in general, with its limitations: Preferential use of TRBV28, TRBJ1-2 and TRBJ2-5 was observed in persistent disease, whereas TRBV20-1 and TRBJ2-1 were favored in newly diagnosed disease. A larger number of public clonotypes was shared among persistent patients (more than 2,500) than among newly diagnosed patients (about 990). The small sample size was acknowledged by the authors as a limitation that may reduce accuracy. Lower TCR Shannon entropy and fewer highly expanded clones were observed in persistent Graves' disease patients than in newly diagnosed patients, which suggested clonal expansion. Peripheral blood alone was examined, since thyroid tissue, which constituted the primary lesion, could not be accessed. Sequencing and analysis were restricted to the TCR beta chain.

The CDR3 starts with the cysteine, ends with the phenylalanine, and has 15 residues. Only the CDR3 portion is preserved as DNA: 45 bases, with reading frame beginning at the first base. V ends up 0 bases short and J 8 bases short, with an unmatched junction base count of 5. CDR1 and CDR2, per the germline V gene, are SGHDT and YYEEEE. Library prep was done by multiplex PCR. The sequencer was an Illumina HiSeq 4000. TCR beta libraries were built with iRepertoire HTBI primers and Arm-PCR amplification of CDR3 regions. Gel purification was performed on PCR products prior to sequencing. The original methods were these. Across samples, approximately 68 TRBV and approximately 15 TRBJ segments were identified and used for gene usage analysis of CDR3 amino acid clonotypes. COPE and FqMerger were used to merge the filtered high-quality paired reads into contigs. BLAST was used to align contigs to IMGT TRBV, TRBD and TRBJ reference genes, with CDR3 defined following IMGT. Clonotypes above 0.1% frequency were classified as highly expanded clones. Repertoire diversity was measured by Shannon entropy, and V-J evenness by the Gini coefficient. Public clonotypes were defined as clonotypes shared by more than one individual. TCRdb reprocessing: public reads trimmed at Q25 with fastp, clones called with MiXCR, in-frame beta chains kept. Identical CDR3 protein sequences are pooled into one entry, listed with their most common genes and DNA. None of the V and J calls come from the authors' own analysis; TCRdb made them. Here the sample has about 440,000 distinct CDR3 sequences; about a sixth occur a single time. The ten biggest clones cover about 25% of the sample.

The time point label of this sample denotes: newly diagnosed GD, antithyroid drugs for less than 3 months. For both TCR sequencing and RNA sequencing, RNA was extracted from PBMCs in TRIzol. Graves' disease was diagnosed according to American Thyroid Association guidelines. The patients came from an endocrinology department in Xi'an, China. Each patient gave around 9.2 milliliters of peripheral blood, collected in an EDTA anticoagulant tube. Ficoll Paque Plus density gradient separation was used to isolate PBMCs, and no further T cell sorting was done. An Agilent 2100 Bioanalyzer and agarose gel were used to check RNA quality, while a NanoDrop 2000 measured RNA concentration. To note about this clonotype: What antigen it recognizes has not been identified. Qualities for individual bases were not recorded, and no much larger clone is one base off.

This sample also belongs to another study, concerning T cells in Graves' hyperthyroidism and ophthalmopathy. The second study's authors report: A patient counted as having stable Graves' hyperthyroidism if no progression to ophthalmopathy occurred over 18 months of follow-up. Hyperthyroidism patients were newly diagnosed, had a disease duration of under 2 months, and were aged 18 to 65 years. Any patient with an uncontrolled infection, another autoimmune disease, pregnancy or lactation was excluded. Diagnoses were established on the basis of clinical symptoms, serum thyroxine and TRAb, thyroid ultrasound, and orbital computed tomography. For the first round of RT-PCR on the TCR CDR3, the HTBI primer set was used together with the Qiagen OneStep RT-PCR kit. Most expanded thyroid clonotypes (frequency above 0.001) were also detected in blood, suggesting blood repertoires may reflect thyroid immune responses. Ophthalmopathy was separated from stable hyperthyroidism by a 13 V-J signature model, with approximately 86% sensitivity and about 84% specificity obtained in cross-validation and 80%/75% obtained in testing. In validation, the model predicted progression to ophthalmopathy with 55% to 71% sensitivity and over 72% specificity, a median of 6.5 months before onset. TCR V-J signatures able to tell the groups apart were searched for in a discovery cohort of 90 to 100 patients, of whom over 40 had Graves' ophthalmopathy and roughly 57 had stable Graves' hyperthyroidism. Prospective prediction of ophthalmopathy was tested in an independent validation cohort of 18 hyperthyroidism patients and around 16 patients who later progressed to ophthalmopathy. The 90 to 100 discovery patients were randomly divided into training and test sets at a 7:3 ratio. In roughly six Graves' hyperthyroidism patients, the study also compared T-cell repertoires from thyroid tissue with T-cell repertoires from blood. After blood sampling, hyperthyroidism patients were treated with methimazole at a starting dose of 30 mg daily, and ophthalmopathy patients were treated with high-dose intravenous methylprednisolone. The libraries were constructed in a second round of multiplex PCR and then size-selected and purified. The libraries were sequenced on an Illumina HiSeq2000 using paired-end 100 bp reads. SOAPnuke was used to process the raw data, removing reads that contained adapters or uncalled bases, had a mean Phred below 15, or lacked an exact match to the constant primer or identifier. COPE v1.2.5 was used to merge high-quality paired reads, and clonotypes were defined as unique nucleotide sequences. MiTCR v1.1 was used to align the clonotypes against IMGT TRBV, TRBD and TRBJ reference segments. The analysis included only V-J combinations with a frequency above 0.0001, which together covered approximately 99% of the repertoires. The TCS score was defined as the ratio of F50 (clonal expansion) to E x V (chaos), calculated using BLOSUM62-based TCRdist between CDR3 peptides within each V-J. Welch's t-statistics and random forest reduced around 550 V-J features to 13, which were used in a naive Bayes classifier (R e1071). No statistical method was used to fix the sample size in advance, and group allocation was not hidden from the investigators. TCR Vbeta CDR3 sequencing of roughly 140 peripheral blood samples (approximately 44 ophthalmopathy, under 80 hyperthyroidism and around 17 progressor patients) is reported in the paper.

This material consisted of peripheral blood mononuclear cells (PBMCs), taken at new diagnosis, from a patient treated with antithyroid drugs. The TCR sequence derives from a woman aged 18-29 years with Graves disease. Donor details come from another sample of the same person, matched by shared clones. The chain is made from TRBV5-6 and TRBJ1-4; 9 junctional bases match TRBD1. The DNA reads TGTGCCAGCAGCTTGGGCGGGACAGGGAACGAAAAACTGTTTTTT. It translates to CASSLGGTGNEKLFF.